These 5 T cell receptor beta chains originate from one sample sequenced in a study of blood T cell repertoires in COVID-19. Clones were sequenced by immunoSEQ multiplex PCR, and TCRdb holds only the in-frame ones, with some missing. The table lists under 250,000 clones, roughly four fifths of them singletons. The material sequenced was peripheral blood. The receptors here all came from a woman aged 70-85 years with acute or convalescent COVID-19.

V is TRBV5-8 and J is TRBJ1-2; TRBD1 agrees at 7 bases. Germline trimming cut 6 bases from V and 3 bases from J; bases unmatched to any gene: 5. Germline V gene lookup returns CDR1 SGHTS and CDR2 YDEGEE. This CDR3 contains 13 residues. The CDR3 protein is CASNTDRDYGYTF. The CDR3 DNA sequence: TGTGCCAGCAACACAGACAGGGACTATGGCTACACCTTC.

The V gene is TRBV7-2, the J gene TRBJ1-4, with TRBD1 identical over 8 bases. Germline CDR1 is SGHTA and CDR2 is FQGNSA. This CDR3 is built from 15 residues. V dropped 5 bases and J dropped 7; count of bases not matched to a gene: 9. The CDR3 here is CASSGRTGLGEKLFF. CDR3 nucleotide sequence: TGTGCCAGCAGCGGTCGGACAGGGCTGGGTGAAAAACTGTTTTTT.

The chain joins TRBV7-9 to TRBJ2-3; a weak D match, TRBD1 (6 bases). The CDR3 sequence is 16 residues long. Germline V CDR1 and CDR2: SEHNR, FQNEAQ (reference sequence). V lost 4 bases and J lost 2, with 16 bases in between. CDR3 nucleotide sequence: TGTGCCAGCAGCTCCGGACAGACAGAAGCCACAGATACGCAGTATTTT. Protein: CASSSGQTEATDTQYF. Drawing the rest from reference TRBV7-9 and TRBJ2-3, the complete variable domain is DTGVSQNPRHKITKRGQNVTFRCDPISEHNRLYWYRQTLGQGPEFLTYFQNEAQLEKSRLLSDRFSAERPKGSFSTLEIQRTEQGDSAMYLCASSSGQTEATDTQYFGPGTRLTVL.

V and J are TRBV6-5 and TRBJ1-5, with D hard to call. The V end lost 6 bases, the J end lost 0 bases, and 6 bases lay between the germline ends. The CDR3 runs to 13 residues. CDR1 MNHEY and CDR2 SVGAGI come from the germline V gene. Written as DNA, the CDR3 is TGTGCCAGCAGGGAGAATAGCAATCAGCCCCAGCATTTT. Protein sequence: CASRENSNQPQHF.

This clone was counted many times. This sequence joins TRBV9 and TRBJ2-2; D not resolved. The CDR3 is 15 amino acids. Germline loops: CDR1 SGDLS, CDR2 YYNGEE. Trimming took off 0 bases at V and 6 bases at J, with 12 bases between the two ends. In DNA, the CDR3 is TGTGCCAGCAGCGTAGGTATTAGTGTTGCCGGGGAGCTGTTTTTT. Translated: CASSVGISVAGELFF.